These 25 T cell receptor beta chains were sequenced from one sample in a study of blood T cell repertoires in COVID-19. The method was immunoSEQ multiplex PCR; TCRdb's version includes in-frame clones alone and lacks a portion of them. Seen here are fewer than 300,000 clones, roughly 92% observed once, and the top ten hold over 2%. Sequencing was done on a sample of peripheral blood. These receptors were obtained from a woman aged 25 to 39 with COVID-19, enrolled during active disease.

J is TRBJ1-2 and V is TRBV9; 7 nucleotides align to TRBD1. The CDR3 is 16 residues long. The germline gives CDR1 SGDLS, CDR2 YYNGEE. Trimming took 1 base from V and 6 from J; bases not matched to a gene: 12. CDR3 amino acids: CASSVTGHRGGDGYTF. The DNA for the CDR3 is TGTGCCAGCAGCGTAACCGGCCACAGGGGAGGAGATGGCTACACCTTC.

The chain has TRBV7-9 and TRBJ2-1; TRBD2 matches at 7 bases. The CDR3 sequence is 14 residues long. The junction had 5 bases not matched to a gene; V was cut back by 3 bases and J by 6 bases. Germline V gene lookup returns CDR1 SEHNR and CDR2 FQNEAQ (reference sequence). The CDR3 sequence: CASSFLSGGNEQFF. The CDR3, as DNA: TGTGCCAGCAGCTTTTTGTCGGGAGGCAATGAGCAGTTCTTC. The full variable domain, in which reference TRBV7-9 and TRBJ2-1 provide the parts outside the CDR3, is DTGVSQNPRHKITKRGQNVTFRCDPISEHNRLYWYRQTLGQGPEFLTYFQNEAQLEKSRLLSDRFSAERPKGSFSTLEIQRTEQGDSAMYLCASSFLSGGNEQFFGPGTRLTVL.

The chain links TRBV5-1 to TRBJ1-2; the D gene is possibly TRBD1 (6 bases). The CDR3 runs 13 residues. Germline V gene sequence: CDR1 SGHRS, CDR2 YFSETQ. V was shortened by 2 bases and J by 8 bases, with 13 bases between the two germline ends. The CDR3 region has the DNA TGCGCCAGCAGCTTCCCGGGACAAGGCGGCTACACCTTC. The encoded protein is CASSFPGQGGYTF.

The chain recombines TRBV2 with TRBJ1-1, with a weak D call TRBD1 (5 bases). The CDR3 runs 13 residues. Looked up from germline, CDR1 is SNHLY and CDR2 is FYNNEI. The V end lost 3 bases, the J end lost 14 bases, and 19 bases lay between the germline ends. CDR3 loop: CASSDQYGGGSFF. In DNA form, the CDR3 reads TGTGCCAGCAGTGATCAGTACGGGGGTGGGAGCTTCTTT.

The CDR3 sequence: CASSSQVYQPQHF. CDR3 DNA: TGTGCCAGCAGTTCCCAGGTTTACCAGCCCCAGCATTTT. The chain employs TRBV28 and TRBJ1-5; D unresolved. In germline, CDR1 is MDHEN, CDR2 SYDVKM. V was clipped by 4 bases and J by 7 bases, with 11 bases between them. The CDR3 has 13 residues.

The chain combines TRBV5-4 with TRBJ2-7; TRBD1 agrees at 10 bases. The J segment lost 0 bases and the V segment lost 1 base, leaving 4 bases of the junction unmatched. This CDR3 region has 16 residues. Germline V lookup: CDR1 SGHNT, CDR2 YYREEE (reference sequence). The CDR3 DNA reads as TGTGCCAGCAGCTTGTCGACAGGGGGCCTCTCCTACGAGCAGTACTTC. Its translation: CASSLSTGGLSYEQYF.

The chain links TRBV18 to TRBJ2-7, with 8 bases lining up with TRBD1. Germline V gene lookup returns CDR1 KGHSH and CDR2 LQKENI. The CDR3 sequence is 18 residues long. V was clipped by 2 bases and J by 4 bases; unmatched bases: 16. CDR3 sequence (DNA): TGTGCCAGCTCACCAAGGGTGTCAGGGGGCGCCTTCGGTTACGAGCAGTACTTC. Translated, it gives CASSPRVSGGAFGYEQYF.

The chain has TRBV29-1 and TRBJ1-2; D is ambiguous. The V gene lost 0 bases and the J gene lost 4 bases, with 9 bases spanning the gap. The CDR3 totals 13 residues. Germline CDR1 reads SQVTM; CDR2 reads ANQGSEA. CDR3 in amino acids: CSVEDPNSYGYTF. As DNA, the CDR3 is TGCAGCGTTGAAGACCCCAACAGCTATGGCTACACCTTC.

The rearrangement uses TRBV27 and TRBJ2-7, with 9 bases identical to TRBD1. V was clipped by 5 bases and J by 5 bases; unmatched bases: 13. The CDR3 is 16 residues long. Looked up from germline, CDR1 is MNHEY and CDR2 is SMNVEV (reference sequence). The CDR3 loop is CASSTLGQGSDHEQYF. CDR3 DNA: TGTGCCAGCAGTACTCTGGGACAGGGAAGTGACCACGAGCAGTACTTC.

This chain joins TRBV7-2 and TRBJ2-6, with a possible D match to TRBD1 (5 bases). Trimming shortened V by 4 bases and J by 1 base, and 11 bases separated the two germline ends. The CDR3 consists of 16 residues. The V gene's germline CDR1 is SGHTA and CDR2 FQGNSA. The CDR3 loop reads CASSSLRESGANVLTF. For the CDR3, the DNA is TGTGCCAGCAGCTCACTCAGGGAATCTGGGGCCAACGTCCTGACTTTC.

This clone was seen once. J is TRBJ2-7 and V is TRBV4-1; TRBD1 matches at 9 bases. The CDR3 extends over 17 amino acids. From germline, CDR1 is MGHRA and CDR2 YSYEKL. J lost 3 bases, V lost 0 bases, and 9 bases had no gene match. The CDR3 loop reads CASSQDIKRDRVYEQYF. DNA for the CDR3: TGCGCCAGCAGCCAAGATATAAAACGGGACAGGGTCTACGAGCAGTACTTC.

The chain has TRBV19 and TRBJ2-1, with TRBD2 identical over 11 bases. V was pared by 6 bases and J by 7 bases, with 8 bases of the junction left unmatched. The CDR3 sequence is 15 residues long. CDR1 LNHDA and CDR2 SQIVND come from the germline V gene (reference sequence). CDR3 DNA sequence: TGTGCCAGTAGCCTAGCGGGAGGAGCCTCAAATGAGCAGTTCTTC. Translation gives CASSLAGGASNEQFF.

This chain joins TRBV3-1 (or the pseudogene TRBV3-2) and TRBJ1-2, with a tentative D call TRBD1 (6 bases). Germline V gene data show CDR1 as LGHDT and CDR2 as YNNKEL (reference sequence). This CDR3 comprises 13 residues. Trimming cost V 0 bases and J 8 bases, with 10 bases left between them. This CDR3 is CASSQDNRDGYTF. DNA for the CDR3: TGTGCCAGCAGCCAAGATAACAGGGACGGCTACACCTTC.

The rearrangement joins TRBV30 to TRBJ1-5; D gene uncertain. This CDR3 spans 20 amino acids. Per germline, CDR1 GTSNPN and CDR2 SVGIG (reference sequence). The V end was cut by 0 bases, the J end by 0 bases, with 24 bases between. The CDR3 DNA reads as TGTGCCTGGAGTGTACGGGAGCCGCACGATCCTCCGTATAGCAATCAGCCCCAGCATTTT. Protein: CAWSVREPHDPPYSNQPQHF.

The genes are TRBV7-8 and TRBJ1-6, with a possible D match to TRBD1 (6 bases). Trimming removed 5 bases from V and 7 bases from J, with 15 bases in between. CDR1 SGHVS and CDR2 FQNEAQ come from the germline V gene. The CDR3 spans 15 residues. In DNA form, the CDR3 reads TGTGCCAGCAGCCCCGCCGGGACAAGGAATTCACCCCTCCACTTT. Protein product: CASSPAGTRNSPLHF.

The chain has TRBV9 and TRBJ2-3; 13 bases line up with TRBD2. V was clipped by 3 bases and J by 3 bases; unmatched bases: 10. There are 18 residues in the CDR3. Germline CDR1 and CDR2: SGDLS and YYNGEE. CDR3: CASSARLAGGRVTDTQYF. The CDR3 DNA reads as TGTGCCAGCAGCGCCCGACTAGCGGGAGGCCGGGTTACAGATACGCAGTATTTT.

V and J are TRBV19 and TRBJ2-3, with a tentative D call TRBD1 (6 bases). V lost 0 bases and J lost 5, with 15 bases in between. The CDR3 has 16 amino acids. Germline V lookup: CDR1 LNHDA, CDR2 SQIVND (reference sequence). The CDR3 DNA sequence: TGTGCCAGTAGTATAGATCGATCACAGGGCGTAGATACGCAGTATTTT. Amino acid sequence: CASSIDRSQGVDTQYF.

This clone was seen a handful of times. This chain connects TRBV28 to TRBJ1-2; D not resolved. CDR3 length: 14 amino acids. The V end lost 3 bases, the J end lost 4 bases, and 12 bases lay between the germline ends. The germline gives CDR1 MDHEN, CDR2 SYDVKM. CDR3 nucleotide sequence: TGTGCCAGCAGTTTGCGAACCTTTACCTATGGCTACACCTTC. Translated: CASSLRTFTYGYTF.

The gene calls are TRBV6-1 and TRBJ2-5, with TRBD1 matching 10 bases. This CDR3 contains 16 residues. CDR1 is MNHNS, CDR2 SASEGT, per germline. Germline trimming cut 5 bases from V and 6 bases from J; bases unmatched to any gene: 12. The CDR3 here is CASSKDPGQGFQTQYF. The CDR3 DNA is TGTGCCAGCAGTAAAGATCCGGGACAGGGGTTCCAGACCCAGTACTTC.

This clone has a single count. The V call is TRBV15, the J call TRBJ1-2; unclear D gene. Trimming shortened V by 1 base and J by 4 bases, and 7 bases separated the two germline ends. The CDR3 covers 13 residues. Germline assignment: CDR1 LNHNV and CDR2 YYDKDF (reference sequence). Here the CDR3 DNA reads TGTGCCACCAGCAGAGGAGAAAGCTATGGCTACACCTTC. It is translated as CATSRGESYGYTF. The full variable domain, its missing parts supplied by reference TRBV15 and TRBJ1-2, is DAMVIQNPRYQVTQFGKPVTLSCSQTLNHNVMYWYQQKSSQAPKLLFHYYDKDFNNEADTPDNFQSRRPNTSFCFLDIRSPGLGDTAMYLCATSRGESYGYTFGSGTRLTVV.

The V call is TRBV14, the J call TRBJ2-7; 7 bases are a match to TRBD1. Looked up from germline, CDR1 is SGHDN and CDR2 is FVKESK. CDR3 length: 15 residues. V gave up 4 bases and J gave up 4 bases; unmatched junction bases: 10. Written as DNA, the CDR3 is TGTGCCAGCAGCCCGAACCCGGGACAGATTTACGAGCAGTACTTC. Translating it yields CASSPNPGQIYEQYF.

This clone was counted a few times. The CDR3 is CASSQVAGGLNTQYF. CDR3 sequence (DNA): TGTGCCAGCAGCCAAGTTGCGGGAGGGCTAAATACGCAGTATTTT. The J gene is TRBJ2-3, the V gene TRBV14; TRBD2 matches 9 bases. Looked up from germline, CDR1 is SGHDN and CDR2 is FVKESK. After removal of 1 base from V and 7 bases from J, the junction contained 6 bases not matched to a gene. The CDR3 spans 15 residues.

The chain combines TRBV18 with TRBJ2-2, with 10 bases fitting TRBD2. The CDR3 loop spans 17 amino acids. Germline-derived CDR1 and CDR2 are KGHSH and LQKENI. The V and J ends lost 0 bases and 5 bases, in that order; junction bases with no gene match: 6. The CDR3 is CASSPPGLAGETGELFF. DNA for the CDR3: TGTGCCAGCTCACCACCTGGCCTAGCGGGAGAGACCGGGGAGCTGTTTTTT. The full variable domain, completed using reference TRBV18 and TRBJ2-2, is NAGVMQNPRHLVRRRGQEARLRCSPMKGHSHVYWYRQLPEEGLKFMVYLQKENIIDESGMPKERFSAEFPKEGPSILRIQQVVRGDSAAYFCASSPPGLAGETGELFFGEGSRLTVL.

This clone was found once. V gene TRBV30 combines with J gene TRBJ1-4; maybe TRBD1 (6 bases). Trimming took 3 bases from V and 5 from J, leaving 10 bases between them. From germline, CDR1 is GTSNPN and CDR2 SVGIG (reference sequence). This CDR3 contains 13 residues. The chain's CDR3 is CAWRDTGNEKLFF. The CDR3 region has the DNA TGTGCCTGGAGGGACACAGGGAATGAAAAACTGTTTTTT.

This sequence joins TRBV4-1 and TRBJ2-1; 7 bases align to TRBD2. CDR3 length equals 18 residues. The J segment lost 7 bases and the V segment lost 0 bases, leaving 15 bases of the junction unmatched. In germline, CDR1 is MGHRA, CDR2 YSYEKL. The CDR3 DNA sequence: TGCGCCAGCAGCCAAGAGGGGGGAGGGCTAAATCCCCCTAATGAGCAGTTCTTC. It yields the protein CASSQEGGGLNPPNEQFF.